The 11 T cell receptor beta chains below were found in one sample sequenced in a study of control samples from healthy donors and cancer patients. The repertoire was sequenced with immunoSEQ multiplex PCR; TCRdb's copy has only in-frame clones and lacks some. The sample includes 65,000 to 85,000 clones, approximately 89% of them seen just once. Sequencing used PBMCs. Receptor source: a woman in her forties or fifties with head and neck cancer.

CDR3 sequence (DNA): TGTGCCAGCAATGAGGGCGGGCAGCCCCAGCATTTT. It codes for CASNEGGQPQHF. The V and J genes are TRBV28 and TRBJ1-5; D gene unclear. CDR1 MDHEN and CDR2 SYDVKM come from the germline V gene. The CDR3 has 12 residues. Trimming took off 7 bases at V and 7 bases at J, with 11 bases between the two ends.

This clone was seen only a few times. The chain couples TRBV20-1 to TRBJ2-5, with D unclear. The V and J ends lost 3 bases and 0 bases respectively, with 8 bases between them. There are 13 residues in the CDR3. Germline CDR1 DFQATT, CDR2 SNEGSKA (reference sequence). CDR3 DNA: TGCAGTGCTAGTGGGAACTACCAAGAGACCCAGTACTTC. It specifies CSASGNYQETQYF.

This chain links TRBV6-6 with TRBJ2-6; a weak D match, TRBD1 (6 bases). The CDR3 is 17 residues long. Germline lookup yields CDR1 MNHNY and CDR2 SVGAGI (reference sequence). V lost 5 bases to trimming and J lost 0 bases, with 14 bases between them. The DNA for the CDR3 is TGTGCCAGCAGTCCGGGACAAATGAGCTCTGGGGCCAACGTCCTGACTTTC. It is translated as CASSPGQMSSGANVLTF.

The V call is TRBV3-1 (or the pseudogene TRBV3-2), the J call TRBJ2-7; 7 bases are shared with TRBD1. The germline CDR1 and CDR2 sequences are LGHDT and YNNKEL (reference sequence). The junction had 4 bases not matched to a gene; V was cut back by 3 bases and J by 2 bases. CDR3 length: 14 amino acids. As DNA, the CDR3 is TGTGCCAGCAGCCAGGCCCAGGGGGCCTACGAGCAGTACTTC. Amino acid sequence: CASSQAQGAYEQYF.

CDR3 loop: CAISEGGGADTQYF. In nucleotides, the CDR3 is TGTGCCATCAGTGAGGGTGGGGGCGCAGATACGCAGTATTTT. This rearrangement joins TRBV10-3 to TRBJ2-3, with a possible D match to TRBD1 (6 bases). CDR1 and CDR2 from the germline V gene are ENHRY and SYGVKD. The CDR3 length is 14 residues. Trimming pared 2 bases from V and 4 bases from J, leaving 10 bases between.

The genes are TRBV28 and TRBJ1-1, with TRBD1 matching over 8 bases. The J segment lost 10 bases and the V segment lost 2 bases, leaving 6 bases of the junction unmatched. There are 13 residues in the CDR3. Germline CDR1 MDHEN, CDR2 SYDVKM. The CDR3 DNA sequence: TGTGCCAGCAGTTTAAGCAGGGGGCGAGGAGCTTTCTTT. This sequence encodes CASSLSRGRGAFF. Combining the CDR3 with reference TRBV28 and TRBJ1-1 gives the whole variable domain DVKVTQSSRYLVKRTGEKVFLECVQDMDHENMFWYRQDPGLGLRLIYFSYDVKMKEKGDIPEGYSVSREKKERFSLILESASTNQTSMYLCASSLSRGRGAFFGQGTRLTVV.

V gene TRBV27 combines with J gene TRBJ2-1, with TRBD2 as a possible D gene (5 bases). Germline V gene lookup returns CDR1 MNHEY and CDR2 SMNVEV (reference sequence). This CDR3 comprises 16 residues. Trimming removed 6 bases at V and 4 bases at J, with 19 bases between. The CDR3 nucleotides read TGTGCCAGCAGGCTGAACCCGGCCTCGGGATACAATGAGCAGTTCTTC. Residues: CASRLNPASGYNEQFF.

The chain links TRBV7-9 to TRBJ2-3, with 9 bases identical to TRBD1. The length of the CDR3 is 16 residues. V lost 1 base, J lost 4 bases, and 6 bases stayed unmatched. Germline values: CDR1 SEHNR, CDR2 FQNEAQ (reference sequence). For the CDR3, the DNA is TGTGCCAGCAGCTTAGAGGGACAGGGCCCCTCAGATACGCAGTATTTT. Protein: CASSLEGQGPSDTQYF.

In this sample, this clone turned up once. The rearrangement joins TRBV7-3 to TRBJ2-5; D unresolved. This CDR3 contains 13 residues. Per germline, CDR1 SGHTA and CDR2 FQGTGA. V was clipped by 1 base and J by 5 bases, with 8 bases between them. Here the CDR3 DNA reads TGTGCCAGCAGCTTAAGTCCGCGGGAGACCCAGTACTTC. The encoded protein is CASSLSPRETQYF.

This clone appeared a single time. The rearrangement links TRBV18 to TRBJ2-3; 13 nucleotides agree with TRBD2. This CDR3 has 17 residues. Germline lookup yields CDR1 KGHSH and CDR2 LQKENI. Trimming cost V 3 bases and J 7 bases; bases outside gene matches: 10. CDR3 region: CASSPIGLAGAPNTQYF. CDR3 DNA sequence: TGTGCCAGCTCACCCATAGGACTAGCGGGGGCCCCGAATACGCAGTATTTT.

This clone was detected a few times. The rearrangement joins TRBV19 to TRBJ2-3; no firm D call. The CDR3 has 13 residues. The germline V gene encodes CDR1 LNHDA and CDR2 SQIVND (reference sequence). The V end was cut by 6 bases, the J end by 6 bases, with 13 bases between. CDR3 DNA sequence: TGTGCCAGTAGCCCAACTAAGGGCGATACGCAGTATTTT. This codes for CASSPTKGDTQYF.